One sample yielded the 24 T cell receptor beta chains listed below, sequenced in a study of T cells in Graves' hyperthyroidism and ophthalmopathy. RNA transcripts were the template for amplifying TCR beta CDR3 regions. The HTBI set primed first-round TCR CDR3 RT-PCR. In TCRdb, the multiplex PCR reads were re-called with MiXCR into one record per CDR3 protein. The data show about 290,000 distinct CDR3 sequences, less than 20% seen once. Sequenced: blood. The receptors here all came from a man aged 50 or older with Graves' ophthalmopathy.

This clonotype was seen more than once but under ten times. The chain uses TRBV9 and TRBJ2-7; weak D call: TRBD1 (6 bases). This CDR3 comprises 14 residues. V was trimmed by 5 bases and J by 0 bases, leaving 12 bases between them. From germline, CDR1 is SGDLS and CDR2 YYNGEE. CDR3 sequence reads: CASSRDTLSYEQYF. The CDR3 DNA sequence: TGTGCCAGCAGTAGGGACACCCTCTCCTACGAGCAGTACTTC.

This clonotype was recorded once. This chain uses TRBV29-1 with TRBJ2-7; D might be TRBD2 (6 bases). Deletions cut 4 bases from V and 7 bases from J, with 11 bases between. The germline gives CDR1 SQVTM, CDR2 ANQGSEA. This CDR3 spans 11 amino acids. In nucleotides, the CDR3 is TGCAGCGTTGCGCGGGACGTTGAGCAGTACTTC. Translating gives CSVARDVEQYF.

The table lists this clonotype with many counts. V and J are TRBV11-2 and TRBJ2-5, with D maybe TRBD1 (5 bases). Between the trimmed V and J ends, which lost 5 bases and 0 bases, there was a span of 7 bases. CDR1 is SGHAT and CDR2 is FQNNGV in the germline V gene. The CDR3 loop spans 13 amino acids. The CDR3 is CASSRGHQETQYF. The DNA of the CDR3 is TGTGCCAGCAGCAGGGGCCACCAAGAGACCCAGTACTTC. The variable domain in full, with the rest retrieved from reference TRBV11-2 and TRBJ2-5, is EAGVAQSPRYKIIEKRQSVAFWCNPISGHATLYWYQQILGQGPKLLIQFQNNGVVDDSQLPKDRFSAERLKGVDSTLKIQPAKLEDSAVYLCASSRGHQETQYFGPGTRLLVL.

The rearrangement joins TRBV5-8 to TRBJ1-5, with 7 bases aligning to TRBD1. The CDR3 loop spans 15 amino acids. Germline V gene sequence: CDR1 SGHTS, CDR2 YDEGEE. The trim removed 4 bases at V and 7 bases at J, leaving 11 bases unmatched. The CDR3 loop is CASSGDSGTWQPQHF. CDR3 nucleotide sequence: TGTGCCAGCAGCGGGGACAGCGGAACATGGCAGCCCCAGCATTTT.

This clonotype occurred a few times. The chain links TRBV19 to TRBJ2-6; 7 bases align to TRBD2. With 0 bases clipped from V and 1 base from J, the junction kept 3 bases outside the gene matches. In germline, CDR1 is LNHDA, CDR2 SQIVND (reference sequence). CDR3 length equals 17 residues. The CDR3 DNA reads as TGTGCCAGTAGTATAGATCTGGGAGGGTCTGGGGCCAACGTCCTGACTTTC. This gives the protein CASSIDLGGSGANVLTF.

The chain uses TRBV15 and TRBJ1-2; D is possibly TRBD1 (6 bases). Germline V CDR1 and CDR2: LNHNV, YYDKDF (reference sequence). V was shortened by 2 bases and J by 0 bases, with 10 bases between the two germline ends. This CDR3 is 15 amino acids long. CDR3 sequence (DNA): TGTGCCACCAGCAGACAAGGGGGGACTAACTATGGCTACACCTTC. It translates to CATSRQGGTNYGYTF.

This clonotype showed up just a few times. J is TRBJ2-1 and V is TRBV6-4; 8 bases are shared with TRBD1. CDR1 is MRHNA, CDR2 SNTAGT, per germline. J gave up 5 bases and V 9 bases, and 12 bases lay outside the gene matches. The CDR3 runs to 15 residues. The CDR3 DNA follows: TGTGCCAGTAATTATGACAGGGGCCCCAACAATGAGCAGTTCTTC. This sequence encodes CASNYDRGPNNEQFF.

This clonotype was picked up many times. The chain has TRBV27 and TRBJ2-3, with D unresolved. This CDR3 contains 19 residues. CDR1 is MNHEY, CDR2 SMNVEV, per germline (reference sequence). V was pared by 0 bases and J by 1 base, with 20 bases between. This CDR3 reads CASSLSPFDLRTGTDTQYF. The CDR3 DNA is TGTGCCAGCAGTTTATCCCCTTTCGATTTGCGGACCGGCACAGATACGCAGTATTTT.

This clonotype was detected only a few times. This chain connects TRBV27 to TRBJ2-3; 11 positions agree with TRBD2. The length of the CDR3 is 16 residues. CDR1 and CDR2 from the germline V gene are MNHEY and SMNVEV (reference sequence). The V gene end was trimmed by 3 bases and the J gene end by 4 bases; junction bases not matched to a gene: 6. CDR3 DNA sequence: TGTGCCAGCAGTTTTAGCGGGAGGGCCTTCGCAGATACGCAGTATTTT. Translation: CASSFSGRAFADTQYF.

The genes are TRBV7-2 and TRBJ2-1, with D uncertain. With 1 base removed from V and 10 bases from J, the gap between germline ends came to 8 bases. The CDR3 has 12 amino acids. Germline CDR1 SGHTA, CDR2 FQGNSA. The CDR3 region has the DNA TGTGCCAGCAGCTTAGATCGGCGGGAGCAGTTCTTC. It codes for CASSLDRREQFF.

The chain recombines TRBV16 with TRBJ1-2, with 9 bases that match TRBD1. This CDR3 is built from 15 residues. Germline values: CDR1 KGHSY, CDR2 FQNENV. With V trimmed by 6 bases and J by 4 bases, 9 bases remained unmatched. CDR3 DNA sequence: TGTGCCAGCAGTCTGGCCGGGACAGGGACCTATGGCTACACCTTC. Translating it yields CASSLAGTGTYGYTF.

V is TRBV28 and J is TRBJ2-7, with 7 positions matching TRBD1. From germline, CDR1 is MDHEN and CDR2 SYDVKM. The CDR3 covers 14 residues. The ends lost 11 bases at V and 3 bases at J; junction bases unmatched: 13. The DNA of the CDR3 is TGTGCCCGAAAGAGGGGGCCCCTCTTCTACGAGCAGTACTTC. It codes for CARKRGPLFYEQYF.

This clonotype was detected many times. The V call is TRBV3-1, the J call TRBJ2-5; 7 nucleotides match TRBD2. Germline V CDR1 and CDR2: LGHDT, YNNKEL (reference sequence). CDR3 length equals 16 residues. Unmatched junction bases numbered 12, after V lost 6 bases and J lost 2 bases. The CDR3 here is CASSLKAGREQETQYF. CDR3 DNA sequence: TGTGCCAGCAGTCTTAAAGCAGGGAGGGAGCAAGAGACCCAGTACTTC.

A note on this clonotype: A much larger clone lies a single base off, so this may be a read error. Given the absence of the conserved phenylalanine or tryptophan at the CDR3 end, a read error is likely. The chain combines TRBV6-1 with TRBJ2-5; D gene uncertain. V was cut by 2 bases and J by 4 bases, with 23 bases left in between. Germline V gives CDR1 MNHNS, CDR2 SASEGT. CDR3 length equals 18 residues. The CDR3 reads CASSEKSLSYLHGETQYL. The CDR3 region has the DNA TGTGCCAGCAGTGAAAAGTCACTATCTTATCTCCACGGAGAGACCCAGTACCTC.

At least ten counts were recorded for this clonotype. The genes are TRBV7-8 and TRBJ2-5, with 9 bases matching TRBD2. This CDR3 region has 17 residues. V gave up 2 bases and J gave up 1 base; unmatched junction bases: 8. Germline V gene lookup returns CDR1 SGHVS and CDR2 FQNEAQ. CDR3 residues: CASSLNPAGGPQETQYF. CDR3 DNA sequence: TGTGCCAGCAGCTTAAATCCAGCGGGAGGCCCCCAAGAGACCCAGTACTTC.

The CDR3 protein is CASTASVGETQYF. For the CDR3, the DNA is TGTGCCAGCACCGCCTCTGTAGGAGAGACCCAGTACTTC. The chain carries TRBV27 and TRBJ2-5; D is undetermined. Trimming pared 7 bases from V and 4 bases from J, leaving 13 bases between. The CDR3 runs to 13 residues. Germline CDR1 is MNHEY and CDR2 is SMNVEV (reference sequence).

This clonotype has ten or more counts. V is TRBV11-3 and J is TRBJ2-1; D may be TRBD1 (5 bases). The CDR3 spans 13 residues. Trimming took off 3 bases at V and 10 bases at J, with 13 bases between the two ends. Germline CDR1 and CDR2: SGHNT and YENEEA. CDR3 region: CASSLGHRKEQFF. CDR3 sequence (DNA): TGTGCCAGCAGCTTGGGCCACAGGAAAGAGCAGTTCTTC.

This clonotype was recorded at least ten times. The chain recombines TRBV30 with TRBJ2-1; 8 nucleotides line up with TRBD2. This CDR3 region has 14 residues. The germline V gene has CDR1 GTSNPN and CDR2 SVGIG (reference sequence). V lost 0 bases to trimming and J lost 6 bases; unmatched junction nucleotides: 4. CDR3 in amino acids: CAWSVIGRANEQFF. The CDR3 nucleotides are TGTGCCTGGAGTGTAATCGGGAGGGCCAATGAGCAGTTCTTC. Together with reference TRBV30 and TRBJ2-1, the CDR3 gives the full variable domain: SQTIHQWPATLVQPVGSPLSLECTVEGTSNPNLYWYRQAAGRGLQLLFYSVGIGQISSEVPQNLSASRPQDRQFILSSKKLLLSDSGFYLCAWSVIGRANEQFFGPGTRLTVL.

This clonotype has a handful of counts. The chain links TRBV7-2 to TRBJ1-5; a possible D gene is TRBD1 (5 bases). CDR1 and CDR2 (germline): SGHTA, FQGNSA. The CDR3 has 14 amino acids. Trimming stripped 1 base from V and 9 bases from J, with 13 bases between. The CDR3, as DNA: TGTGCCAGCAGCTTAGTTGGGGGGGTTTCGCCCCAGCATTTT. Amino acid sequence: CASSLVGGVSPQHF.

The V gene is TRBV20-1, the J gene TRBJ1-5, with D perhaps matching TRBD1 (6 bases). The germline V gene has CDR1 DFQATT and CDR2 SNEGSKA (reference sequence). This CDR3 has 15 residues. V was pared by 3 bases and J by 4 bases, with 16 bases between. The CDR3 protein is CSASVPGTRNQPQHF. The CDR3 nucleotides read TGCAGTGCTAGTGTCCCCGGGACACGAAATCAGCCCCAGCATTTT.

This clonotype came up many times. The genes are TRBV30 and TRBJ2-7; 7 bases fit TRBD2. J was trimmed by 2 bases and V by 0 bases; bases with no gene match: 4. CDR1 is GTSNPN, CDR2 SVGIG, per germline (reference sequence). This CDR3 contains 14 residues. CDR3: CAWSVFSGPYEQYF. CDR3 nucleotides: TGTGCCTGGAGTGTATTTAGCGGGCCCTACGAGCAGTACTTC.

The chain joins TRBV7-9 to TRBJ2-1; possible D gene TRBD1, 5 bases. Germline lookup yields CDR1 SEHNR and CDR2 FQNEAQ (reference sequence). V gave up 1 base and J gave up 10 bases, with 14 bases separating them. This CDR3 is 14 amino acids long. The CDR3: CASSLEGRVSEQFF. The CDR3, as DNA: TGTGCCAGCAGCTTAGAAGGCAGGGTGAGCGAGCAGTTCTTC.

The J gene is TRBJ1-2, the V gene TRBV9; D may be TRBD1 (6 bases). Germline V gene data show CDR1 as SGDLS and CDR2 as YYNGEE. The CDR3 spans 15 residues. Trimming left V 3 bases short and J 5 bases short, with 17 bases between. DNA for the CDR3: TGTGCCAGCAGCGCCCGGGACATCTCGGGGTATGGCTACACCTTC. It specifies CASSARDISGYGYTF.

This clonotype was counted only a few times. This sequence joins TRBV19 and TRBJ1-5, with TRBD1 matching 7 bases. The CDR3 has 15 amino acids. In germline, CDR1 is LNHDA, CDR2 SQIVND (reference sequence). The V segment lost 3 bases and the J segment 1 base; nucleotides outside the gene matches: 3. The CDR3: CASSIGTVSNQPQHF. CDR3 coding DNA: TGTGCCAGTAGTATCGGGACAGTCAGCAATCAGCCCCAGCATTTT.